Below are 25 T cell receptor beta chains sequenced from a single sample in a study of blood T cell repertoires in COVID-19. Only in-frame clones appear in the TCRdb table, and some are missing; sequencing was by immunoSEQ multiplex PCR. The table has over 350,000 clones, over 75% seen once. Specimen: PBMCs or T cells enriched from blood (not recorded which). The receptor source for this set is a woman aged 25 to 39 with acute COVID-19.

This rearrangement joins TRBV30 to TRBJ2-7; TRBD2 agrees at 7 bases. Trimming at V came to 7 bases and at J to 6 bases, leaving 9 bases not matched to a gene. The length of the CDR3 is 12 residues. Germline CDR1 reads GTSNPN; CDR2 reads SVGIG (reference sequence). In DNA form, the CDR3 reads TGTGCCTCGGCCGGGGGAGGGGTCGAGCAGTACTTC. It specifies CASAGGGVEQYF.

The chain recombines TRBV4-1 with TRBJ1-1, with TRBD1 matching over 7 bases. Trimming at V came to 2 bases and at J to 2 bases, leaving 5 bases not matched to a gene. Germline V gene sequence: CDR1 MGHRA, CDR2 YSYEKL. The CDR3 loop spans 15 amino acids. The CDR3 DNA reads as TGCGCCAGCAGCCAAACCGGGACAGCCAACACTGAAGCTTTCTTT. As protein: CASSQTGTANTEAFF.

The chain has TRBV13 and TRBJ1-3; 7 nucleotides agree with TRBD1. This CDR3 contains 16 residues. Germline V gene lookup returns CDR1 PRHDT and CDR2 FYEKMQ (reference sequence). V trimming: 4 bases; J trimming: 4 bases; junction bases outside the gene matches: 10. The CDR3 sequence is CASSSTRQGAGNTIYF. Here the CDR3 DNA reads TGTGCCAGCAGCTCCACTCGACAGGGAGCAGGAAACACCATATATTTT.

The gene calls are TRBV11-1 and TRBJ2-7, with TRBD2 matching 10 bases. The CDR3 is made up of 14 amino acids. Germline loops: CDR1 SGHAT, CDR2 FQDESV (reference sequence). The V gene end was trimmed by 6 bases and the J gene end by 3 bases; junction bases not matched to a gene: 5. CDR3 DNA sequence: TGTGCCAGCAGGCCTAGCGGGGGAGGCTACGAGCAGTACTTC. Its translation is CASRPSGGGYEQYF.

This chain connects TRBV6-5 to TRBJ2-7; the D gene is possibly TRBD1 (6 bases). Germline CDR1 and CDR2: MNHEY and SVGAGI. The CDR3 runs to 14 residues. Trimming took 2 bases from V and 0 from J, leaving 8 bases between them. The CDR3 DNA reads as TGTGCCAGCAGTTACCGGGACACCTCCTACGAGCAGTACTTC. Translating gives CASSYRDTSYEQYF.

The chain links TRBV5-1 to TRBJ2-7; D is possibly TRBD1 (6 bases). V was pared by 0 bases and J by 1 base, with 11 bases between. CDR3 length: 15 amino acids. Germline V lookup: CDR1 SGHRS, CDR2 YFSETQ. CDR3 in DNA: TGCGCCAGCAGCTTGGCAGGGGCCCCATCCTACGAGCAGTACTTC. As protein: CASSLAGAPSYEQYF.

This chain's CDR3 is CATSDSGGQLGYTF. In nucleotides, the CDR3 is TGTGCCACCAGTGATTCTGGGGGACAGCTTGGCTACACCTTC. This chain links TRBV24-1 with TRBJ1-2, with 7 nucleotides matching TRBD1. Germline V gives CDR1 KGHDR, CDR2 SFDVKD. The J segment lost 7 bases and the V segment lost 2 bases, leaving 6 bases of the junction unmatched. This CDR3 is 14 amino acids long.

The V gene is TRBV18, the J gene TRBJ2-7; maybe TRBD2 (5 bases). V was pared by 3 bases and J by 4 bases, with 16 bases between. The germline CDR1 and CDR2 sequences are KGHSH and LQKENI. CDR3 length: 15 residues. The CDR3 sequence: CASSPSSGIPYEQYF. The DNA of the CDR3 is TGTGCCAGCTCACCCTCCAGCGGCATTCCATACGAGCAGTACTTC.

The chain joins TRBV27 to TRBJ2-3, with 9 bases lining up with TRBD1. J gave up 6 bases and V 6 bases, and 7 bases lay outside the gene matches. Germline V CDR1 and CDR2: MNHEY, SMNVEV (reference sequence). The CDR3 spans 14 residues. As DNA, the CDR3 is TGTGCCAGCAGCACAGGGGGCAAATTGGATACGCAGTATTTT. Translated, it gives CASSTGGKLDTQYF.

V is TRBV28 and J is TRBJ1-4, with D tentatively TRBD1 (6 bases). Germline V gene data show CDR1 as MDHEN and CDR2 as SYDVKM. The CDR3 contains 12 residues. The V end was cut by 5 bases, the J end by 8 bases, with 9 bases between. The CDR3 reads CASSPGQEKLFF. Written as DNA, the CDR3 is TGTGCCAGCAGTCCCGGACAGGAAAAACTGTTTTTT.

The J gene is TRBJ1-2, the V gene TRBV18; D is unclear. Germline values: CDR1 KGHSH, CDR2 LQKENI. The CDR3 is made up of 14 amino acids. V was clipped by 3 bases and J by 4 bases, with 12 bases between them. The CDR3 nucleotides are TGTGCCAGCTCACCTGGGGAGGTTTCCTATGGCTACACCTTC. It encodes CASSPGEVSYGYTF.

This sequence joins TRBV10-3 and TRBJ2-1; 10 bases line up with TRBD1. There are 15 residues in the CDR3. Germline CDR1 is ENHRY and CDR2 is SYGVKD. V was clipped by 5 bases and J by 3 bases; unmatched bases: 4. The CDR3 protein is CAISPRTGGYNEQFF. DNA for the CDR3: TGTGCCATCAGTCCAAGGACAGGGGGCTACAATGAGCAGTTCTTC.

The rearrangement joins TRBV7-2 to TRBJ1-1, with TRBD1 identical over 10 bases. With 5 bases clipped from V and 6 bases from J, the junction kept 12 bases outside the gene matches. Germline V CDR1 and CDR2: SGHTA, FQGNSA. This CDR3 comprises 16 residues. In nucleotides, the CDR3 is TGTGCCAGCAGCCAACGGCCGGGACAGGGGATCGCTGAAGCTTTCTTT. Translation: CASSQRPGQGIAEAFF.

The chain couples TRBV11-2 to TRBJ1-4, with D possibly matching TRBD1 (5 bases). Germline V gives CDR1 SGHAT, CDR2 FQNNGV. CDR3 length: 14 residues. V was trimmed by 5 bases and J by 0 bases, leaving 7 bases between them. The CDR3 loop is CASSPGSTNEKLFF. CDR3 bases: TGTGCCAGCAGCCCAGGGTCAACTAATGAAAAACTGTTTTTT.

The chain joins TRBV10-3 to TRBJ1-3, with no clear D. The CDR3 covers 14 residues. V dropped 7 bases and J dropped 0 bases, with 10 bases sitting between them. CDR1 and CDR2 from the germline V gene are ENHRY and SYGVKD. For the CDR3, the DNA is TGTGCCATCACCCCCGGGAGCTCTGGAAACACCATATATTTT. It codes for CAITPGSSGNTIYF.

The CDR3 bases are TGTGCCAGCAGCTCTTGGGGGACAGGGGATGATGAGCAGTTCTTC. It translates to CASSSWGTGDDEQFF. The rearrangement uses TRBV7-9 and TRBJ2-1, with TRBD1 matching 10 bases. Looked up from germline, CDR1 is SEHNR and CDR2 is FQNEAQ (reference sequence). J lost 8 bases, V lost 4 bases, and 8 bases had no gene match. This CDR3 is built from 15 residues.

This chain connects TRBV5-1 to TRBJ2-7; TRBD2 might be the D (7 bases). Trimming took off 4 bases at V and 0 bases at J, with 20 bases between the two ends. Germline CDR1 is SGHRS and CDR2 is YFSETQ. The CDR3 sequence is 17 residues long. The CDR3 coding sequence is TGCGCCAGCAGCAAGGGGGAACTAGCGCCTATCTCCTACGAGCAGTACTTC. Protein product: CASSKGELAPISYEQYF.

CDR3 sequence (DNA): TGTGCCAGTAGTAGAGACAGGGGACGATTGGAGACCCAGTACTTC. Its protein product is CASSRDRGRLETQYF. The V and J genes are TRBV19 and TRBJ2-5, with TRBD1 matching over 8 bases. The J segment lost 5 bases and the V segment lost 4 bases, leaving 9 bases of the junction unmatched. CDR1 and CDR2 (germline): LNHDA, SQIVND (reference sequence). The CDR3 extends over 15 amino acids.

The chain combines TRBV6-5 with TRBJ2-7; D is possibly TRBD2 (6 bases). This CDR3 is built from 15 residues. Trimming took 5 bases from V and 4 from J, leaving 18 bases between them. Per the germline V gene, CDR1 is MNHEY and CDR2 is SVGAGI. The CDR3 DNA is TGTGCCAGCAGTCGTACCGGGACTGAAGGGTACGAGCAGTACTTC. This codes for CASSRTGTEGYEQYF.

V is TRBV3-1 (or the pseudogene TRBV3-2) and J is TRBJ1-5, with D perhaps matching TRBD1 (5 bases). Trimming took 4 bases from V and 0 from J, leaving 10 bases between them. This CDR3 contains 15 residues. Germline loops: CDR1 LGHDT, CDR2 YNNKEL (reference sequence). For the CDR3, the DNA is TGTGCCAGCAGCCCGGGGGAGAGTAGCAATCAGCCCCAGCATTTT. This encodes CASSPGESSNQPQHF.

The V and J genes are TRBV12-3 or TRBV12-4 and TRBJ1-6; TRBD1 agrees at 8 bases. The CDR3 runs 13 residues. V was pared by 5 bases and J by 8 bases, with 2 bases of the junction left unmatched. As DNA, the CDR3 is TGTGCCAGCAGTGACAGGGGTTATTCACCCCTCCACTTT. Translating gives CASSDRGYSPLHF.

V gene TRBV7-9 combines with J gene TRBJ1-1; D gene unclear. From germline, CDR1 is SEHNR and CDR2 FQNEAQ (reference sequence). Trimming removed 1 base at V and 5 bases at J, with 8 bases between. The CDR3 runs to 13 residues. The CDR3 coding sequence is TGTGCCAGCAGCTTAGTCACCGGGACTGAAGCTTTCTTT. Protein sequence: CASSLVTGTEAFF.

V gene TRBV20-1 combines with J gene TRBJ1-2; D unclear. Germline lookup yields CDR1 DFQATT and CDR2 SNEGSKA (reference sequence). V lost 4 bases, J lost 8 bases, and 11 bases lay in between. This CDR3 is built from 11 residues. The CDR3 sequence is CSAMGVKGYTF. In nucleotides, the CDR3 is TGCAGTGCTATGGGAGTTAAGGGCTACACCTTC.

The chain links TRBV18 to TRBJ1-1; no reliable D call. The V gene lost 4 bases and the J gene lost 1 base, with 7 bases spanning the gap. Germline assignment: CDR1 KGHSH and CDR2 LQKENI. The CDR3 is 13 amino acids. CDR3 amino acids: CASSLQTNTEAFF. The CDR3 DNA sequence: TGTGCCAGCTCACTACAGACGAACACTGAAGCTTTCTTT.

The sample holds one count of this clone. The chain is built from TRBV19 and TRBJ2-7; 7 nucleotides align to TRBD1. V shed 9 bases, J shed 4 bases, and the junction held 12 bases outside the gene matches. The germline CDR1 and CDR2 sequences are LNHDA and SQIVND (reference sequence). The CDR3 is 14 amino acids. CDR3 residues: CASLDRALGYEQYF. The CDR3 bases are TGTGCCAGCCTAGACAGGGCCTTAGGGTACGAGCAGTACTTC.